This T cell receptor (beta chain) was captured in a study of T cell changes during pregnancy in multiple sclerosis. J lost 6 bases, V lost 0 bases, and 4 bases had no gene match. This CDR3 region has 15 residues. In germline, CDR1 is GTSNPN, CDR2 SVGIG (reference sequence). Profiling relied on immunoSEQ multiplex PCR, and the TCRdb table lists in-frame clones only, not all of them. The table records tens of thousands of clones, 70% to 90% of them present only once. The rearrangement links TRBV30 to TRBJ1-6; 8 positions match TRBD1. The receptor was derived from a female donor in good health, enrolled as a control in a pregnancy study. The specimen was CD4+ T cells from peripheral blood mononuclear cells, collected in the first trimester of pregnancy. The CDR3 is CAWSVRQGSNSPLHF. CDR3 nucleotides: TGTGCCTGGAGTGTACGACAGGGGAGTAATTCACCCCTCCACTTT.